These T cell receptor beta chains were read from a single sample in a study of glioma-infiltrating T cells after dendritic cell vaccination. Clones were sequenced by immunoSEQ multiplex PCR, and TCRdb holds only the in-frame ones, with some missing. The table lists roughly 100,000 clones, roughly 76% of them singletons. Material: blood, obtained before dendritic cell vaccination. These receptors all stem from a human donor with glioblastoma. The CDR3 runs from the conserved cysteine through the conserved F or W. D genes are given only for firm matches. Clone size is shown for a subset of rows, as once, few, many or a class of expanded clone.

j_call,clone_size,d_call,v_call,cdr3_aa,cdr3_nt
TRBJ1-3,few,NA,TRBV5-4,CASNPQGAGNTIYF,TGTGCCAGCAACCCACAGGGAGCTGGAAACACCATATATTTT
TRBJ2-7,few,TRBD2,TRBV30,CAWDVGTLGGSYEQYF,TGTGCCTGGGACGTCGGGACTTTGGGAGGGTCCTACGAGCAGTACTTC
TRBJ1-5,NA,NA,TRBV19,CASSIVQVSNQPQHF,TGTGCCAGTAGTATAGTACAGGTTAGCAATCAGCCCCAGCATTTT
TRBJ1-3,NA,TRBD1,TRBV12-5,CASGSTGDGNTIYF,TGTGCTAGTGGTTCGACAGGGGATGGAAACACCATATATTTT
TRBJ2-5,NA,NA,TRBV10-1,CASSDEGPIQETQYF,TGCGCCAGCAGTGATGAGGGCCCGATCCAAGAGACCCAGTACTTC
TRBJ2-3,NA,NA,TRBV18,CASSLQGNTQYF,TGTGCCAGCTCATTACAGGGTAATACGCAGTATTTT
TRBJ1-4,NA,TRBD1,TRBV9,CASSLRQGAVVGKLFF,TGTGCCAGCAGTCTCCGTCAGGGGGCGGTTGTGGGAAAACTGTTTTTT
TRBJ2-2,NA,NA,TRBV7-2,CASRMQGPIAGELFF,TGTGCCAGCAGGATGCAGGGCCCTATCGCCGGGGAGCTGTTTTTT
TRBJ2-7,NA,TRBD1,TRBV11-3,CASSYMGDRGVYEQYF,TGTGCCAGCAGTTATATGGGGGACAGGGGGGTCTACGAGCAGTACTTC
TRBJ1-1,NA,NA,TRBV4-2,CASRGRGDTEAFF,TGTGCCAGCAGAGGGCGCGGGGACACTGAAGCTTTCTTT
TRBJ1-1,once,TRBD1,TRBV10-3,CAIQGEGGEAFF,TGTGCCATCCAGGGGGAAGGAGGTGAAGCTTTCTTT
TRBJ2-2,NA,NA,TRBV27,CASSAYCQGGAVF,TGTGCCAGCAGTGCCTACTGCCAGGGGGGAGCTGTTTTT
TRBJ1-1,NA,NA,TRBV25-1,CASSEPAGETEAFF,TGTGCCAGCAGTGAACCCGCAGGGGAGACTGAAGCTTTCTTT
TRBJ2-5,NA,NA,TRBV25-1,CASSESGVRQETQYF,TGTGCCAGCAGTGAGTCAGGGGTTCGGCAAGAGACCCAGTACTTC
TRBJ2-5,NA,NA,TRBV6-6,CASSSPRGETQYF,TGTGCCAGCAGTTCTCCTCGGGGGGAGACCCAGTACTTC
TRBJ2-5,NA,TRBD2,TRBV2,CASKVAGNQETQYF,TGTGCCAGCAAGGTAGCGGGGAACCAAGAGACCCAGTACTTC
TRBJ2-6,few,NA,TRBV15,CATSRDQSGANVLTF,TGTGCCACCAGCAGAGATCAATCTGGGGCCAACGTCCTGACTTTC
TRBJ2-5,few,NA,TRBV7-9,CASSFGIQETQYF,TGTGCCAGCAGCTTTGGCATTCAAGAGACCCAGTACTTC
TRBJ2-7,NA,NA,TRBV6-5,CASSYLGEGQDEQYF,TGTGCCAGCAGTTACCTAGGGGAGGGACAGGACGAGCAGTACTTC
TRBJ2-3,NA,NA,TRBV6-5,CASSYVGSADTQYF,TGTGCCAGCAGTTACGTTGGTAGCGCAGATACGCAGTATTTT
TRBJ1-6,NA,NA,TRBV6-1,CASSEAGPELYYNSPLHF,TGTGCCAGCAGTGAAGCGGGCCCAGAACTTTACTATAATTCACCCCTCCACTTT
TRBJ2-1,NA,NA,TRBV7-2,CASSRAGMVDNEQFF,TGTGCCAGCAGCCGGGCGGGCATGGTCGACAATGAGCAGTTCTTC
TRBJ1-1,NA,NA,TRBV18,CASSRGPPGPEAFF,TGTGCCAGCTCACGGGGGCCGCCCGGACCTGAAGCTTTCTTT
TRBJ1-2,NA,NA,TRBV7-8,CASGSRANYGYTF,TGTGCCAGCGGGTCTCGGGCTAACTATGGCTACACCTTC
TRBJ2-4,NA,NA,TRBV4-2,CASSQPTTGRAKNIQYF,TGTGCCAGCAGCCAACCGACAACAGGAAGAGCCAAAAACATTCAGTACTTC